Listed here are 2 T cell receptor beta chains from one sample, sequenced in a study of control samples from healthy donors and cancer patients. Generated by immunoSEQ multiplex PCR, the TCRdb table keeps only in-frame clones and is missing some. Among about 120,000 clones listed, around 90% were seen once. The sample consisted of blood. The receptor set was obtained from a man aged 50 to 59 in good health.

Concerning this clone itself: Other DNA sequences in the same sample also yield this CDR3. The chain carries TRBV20-1 and TRBJ1-2; D gene uncertain. CDR1 is DFQATT and CDR2 is SNEGSKA in the germline V gene (reference sequence). V was shortened by 0 bases and J by 4 bases, with 3 bases between the two germline ends. The CDR3 loop spans 11 amino acids. The CDR3 nucleotides read TGCAGTGCTAGAGACGGCTATGGCTACACCTTC. Amino acid sequence: CSARDGYGYTF.

CDR3 sequence (DNA): TGTGCCAGTAGCCACATGAACACTGAAGCTTTCTTT. Translating gives CASSHMNTEAFF. The chain links TRBV19 to TRBJ1-1; D is unclear. Per germline, CDR1 LNHDA and CDR2 SQIVND (reference sequence). Trimming left V 6 bases short and J 0 bases short, with 5 bases between. This CDR3 is 12 amino acids long.